What follows are 19 T cell receptor beta chains derived from one specimen sequenced in a study of cytomegalovirus exposure and HLA in healthy donors. A multiplex PCR was run with 60 Vbeta primers and 13 Jbeta primers. Method: immunoSEQ multiplex PCR; TCRdb's copy keeps in-frame clones and lacks some. This listing includes some 55,000 clones. The sequenced sample consisted of PBMCs. The receptor source for this set is a man aged 18-30 years in good health and CMV-seropositive.

The chain carries TRBV15 and TRBJ1-5; the D is unclear. This CDR3 comprises 15 residues. The V end lost 0 bases, the J end lost 4 bases, and 10 bases lay between the germline ends. Germline-derived CDR1 and CDR2 are LNHNV and YYDKDF (reference sequence). This chain's CDR3 is CATSRDPQANQPQHF. As DNA, the CDR3 is TGTGCCACCAGCAGAGATCCCCAAGCGAATCAGCCCCAGCATTTT.

This chain uses TRBV29-1 with TRBJ2-7; no reliable D call. Trimming removed 4 bases at V and 5 bases at J, with 12 bases between. This CDR3 is built from 12 residues. CDR1 SQVTM and CDR2 ANQGSEA come from the germline V gene. Here the CDR3 reads CSVVLGQHEQYF. CDR3 in DNA: TGCAGCGTTGTCCTGGGCCAGCACGAGCAGTACTTC.

A note on this clone: The sample contains more than one DNA sequence encoding this CDR3. This chain joins TRBV18 and TRBJ2-5; D perhaps matches TRBD1 (6 bases). The V end was cut by 3 bases, the J end by 2 bases, with 7 bases between. In germline, CDR1 is KGHSH, CDR2 LQKENI. This CDR3 is built from 13 residues. CDR3 in amino acids: CASSPGQQETQYF. The CDR3 DNA follows: TGTGCCAGCTCACCCGGACAGCAAGAGACCCAGTACTTC.

This chain joins TRBV19 and TRBJ1-5; D gene unclear. V lost 5 bases, J lost 7 bases, and 9 bases lay in between. Germline lookup yields CDR1 LNHDA and CDR2 SQIVND (reference sequence). This CDR3 is built from 12 residues. The CDR3 spells CASSRGQQPQHF. The CDR3 DNA reads as TGTGCCAGTAGTCGAGGTCAACAGCCCCAGCATTTT.

The J gene is TRBJ2-2, the V gene TRBV9; D is undetermined. Germline V CDR1 and CDR2: SGDLS, YYNGEE. With 8 bases removed from V and 0 bases from J, the gap between germline ends came to 11 bases. The CDR3 runs to 14 residues. The CDR3 here is CASSSITNTGELFF. CDR3 nucleotide sequence: TGTGCCAGTAGTAGCATCACGAACACCGGGGAGCTGTTTTTT.

The genes are TRBV10-3 and TRBJ2-3, with D possibly matching TRBD2 (5 bases). Trimming shortened V by 10 bases and J by 1 base, and 6 bases separated the two germline ends. Germline loops: CDR1 ENHRY, CDR2 SYGVKD. The CDR3 is 11 residues long. The DNA of the CDR3 is TGTGCCACGAGGGGCACAGATACGCAGTATTTT. Translating it yields CATRGTDTQYF.

The chain joins TRBV9 to TRBJ2-3, with 7 bases lining up with TRBD2. The germline CDR1 and CDR2 sequences are SGDLS and YYNGEE. The length of the CDR3 is 15 residues. V lost 6 bases to trimming and J lost 0 bases; unmatched junction nucleotides: 7. The CDR3 sequence: CASTPWGGSTDTQYF. The CDR3 DNA follows: TGTGCCAGCACCCCTTGGGGGGGGAGCACAGATACGCAGTATTTT.

The chain links TRBV7-9 to TRBJ2-7; D is uncertain. CDR1 and CDR2 (germline): SEHNR, FQNEAQ (reference sequence). V lost 5 bases and J lost 7, with 9 bases in between. The CDR3 runs to 11 residues. The CDR3 sequence: CASSLSREQYF. The CDR3 coding sequence is TGTGCCAGCAGCCTCTCTCGGGAGCAGTACTTC.

V and J are TRBV10-3 and TRBJ2-2, with 9 bases matching TRBD1. The CDR3 loop spans 16 amino acids. The V and J ends lost 6 bases and 3 bases, in that order; junction bases with no gene match: 8. Germline V gives CDR1 ENHRY, CDR2 SYGVKD. In DNA, the CDR3 is TGTGCCATCAGGAAGGCGCGGACAGGGGACACCGGGGAGCTGTTTTTT. It translates to CAIRKARTGDTGELFF.

The chain employs TRBV5-4 and TRBJ1-2, with D unclear. CDR1 and CDR2 (germline): SGHNT, YYREEE (reference sequence). The V and J ends lost 2 bases and 0 bases respectively, with 11 bases between them. This CDR3 has 15 residues. The CDR3 sequence is CASSLVSAANYGYTF. CDR3 nucleotides: TGTGCCAGCAGCTTAGTGTCGGCGGCTAACTATGGCTACACCTTC.

The gene calls are TRBV7-8 and TRBJ1-5, with 9 bases that match TRBD1. This CDR3 spans 15 amino acids. The V gene end was trimmed by 5 bases and the J gene end by 2 bases; junction bases not matched to a gene: 4. Per germline, CDR1 SGHVS and CDR2 FQNEAQ. The CDR3 loop reads CASSRDRVGNQPQHF. CDR3 DNA sequence: TGTGCCAGCAGCCGGGACAGGGTCGGCAATCAGCCCCAGCATTTT.

The chain combines TRBV11-2 with TRBJ2-1; 7 nucleotides line up with TRBD1. This CDR3 contains 15 residues. Trimming took 6 bases from V and 5 from J; bases not matched to a gene: 10. CDR1 is SGHAT and CDR2 is FQNNGV in the germline V gene. CDR3 region: CASSPKGAEDNEQFF. CDR3 in DNA: TGTGCCAGCAGTCCTAAGGGGGCGGAAGACAATGAGCAGTTCTTC.

This chain uses TRBV19 with TRBJ2-7, with 9 bases matching TRBD1. V dropped 0 bases and J dropped 2; count of bases not matched to a gene: 2. CDR1 is LNHDA and CDR2 is SQIVND in the germline V gene (reference sequence). This CDR3 region has 15 residues. The CDR3 DNA reads TGTGCCAGTAGTATAGAGGGACAGGGAACCTACGAGCAGTACTTC. Protein sequence: CASSIEGQGTYEQYF.

This chain links TRBV15 with TRBJ1-5; D ambiguous. The CDR3 is made up of 14 amino acids. V shed 4 bases and J shed 5 bases, with 12 bases lying between them. Germline assignment: CDR1 LNHNV and CDR2 YYDKDF (reference sequence). The CDR3 spells CATSTGFPHQPQHF. The CDR3 bases are TGTGCCACCAGCACCGGGTTTCCCCATCAGCCCCAGCATTTT.

The chain's CDR3 is CASSVDPTNEQFF. CDR3 DNA: TGTGCCAGCAGCGTAGACCCTACCAATGAGCAGTTCTTC. The chain employs TRBV9 and TRBJ2-1; no firm D call. With 0 bases removed from V and 6 bases from J, the gap between germline ends came to 7 bases. Per the germline V gene, CDR1 is SGDLS and CDR2 is YYNGEE. This CDR3 comprises 13 residues.

The V and J genes are TRBV13 and TRBJ2-3; 9 bases line up with TRBD1. Trimming at V came to 4 bases and at J to 6 bases, leaving 14 bases not matched to a gene. This CDR3 contains 17 residues. CDR1 is PRHDT and CDR2 is FYEKMQ in the germline V gene (reference sequence). The chain's CDR3 is CASSSSPGTGRWDTQYF. The CDR3, as DNA: TGTGCCAGCAGCTCCAGCCCTGGGACAGGGCGTTGGGATACGCAGTATTTT.

The V call is TRBV6-1, the J call TRBJ2-5; 7 nucleotides align to TRBD2. The J call could be wrong; TRBJ2-7 is a better fit for the DNA end. The CDR3 totals 14 residues. The germline gives CDR1 MNHNS, CDR2 SASEGT. CDR3 loop: CASRGGTTSYEQYF. In nucleotides, the CDR3 is TGTGCCAGCAGGGGGGGGACTACCTCCTACGAGCAGTACTTC.

The chain employs TRBV28 and TRBJ2-7, with 10 bases identical to TRBD1. CDR1 and CDR2 from the germline V gene are MDHEN and SYDVKM. The CDR3 totals 12 residues. Trimming cost V 11 bases and J 13 bases; bases outside gene matches: 14. CDR3 nucleotides: TGTGCCCTGACCGGGACAGGGGCCCTCTGTTACTTC. It specifies CALTGTGALCYF.

This chain connects TRBV15 to TRBJ2-2, with 7 bases lining up with TRBD2. The CDR3 is made up of 18 amino acids. Germline CDR1 and CDR2: LNHNV and YYDKDF (reference sequence). With V trimmed by 5 bases and J by 6 bases, 18 bases remained unmatched. The CDR3: CATSGRELAGDSPGELFF. CDR3 nucleotide sequence: TGTGCCACCAGCGGGAGGGAATTGGCGGGAGATTCACCCGGGGAGCTGTTTTTT. Combining the CDR3 with reference TRBV15 and TRBJ2-2 gives the whole variable domain DAMVIQNPRYQVTQFGKPVTLSCSQTLNHNVMYWYQQKSSQAPKLLFHYYDKDFNNEADTPDNFQSRRPNTSFCFLDIRSPGLGDTAMYLCATSGRELAGDSPGELFFGEGSRLTVL.